Here is one T cell receptor (beta chain) with its context. Antigen specificity is unknown. Trimming pared 8 bases from V and 1 base from J, leaving 17 bases between. CDR3 length: 15 residues. Germline loops: CDR1 MNHEY, CDR2 SMNVEV (reference sequence). The TCR cDNA carried a universal primer site and UMIs from 5'RACE template switching. MiXCR was run by TCRdb on the 5' RACE reads, yielding one entry per CDR3 protein. The table has hundreds of thousands of distinct CDR3 sequences, about 19% seen once. The sample originates from a study of T cells after yellow fever vaccination. Findings and limits, study-wide: A weaker but faster secondary response was observed, peaking on day 5 versus 15. Across the CD4 and CD8 compartments, a small share of clonotypes was present in both.

This clonotype originated in a man aged 25-45 years who received the YFV17D yellow fever vaccine. Sequenced here: PBMCs, sampled 15 days after the yellow fever booster vaccination. The chain links TRBV27 to TRBJ2-5; tentatively, D is TRBD1 or TRBD2 (5 bases each). The CDR3 region is CASLNRPGPQETQYF. DNA of the CDR3: TGTGCCAGCCTTAATCGCCCGGGACCCCAAGAGACCCAGTACTTC.